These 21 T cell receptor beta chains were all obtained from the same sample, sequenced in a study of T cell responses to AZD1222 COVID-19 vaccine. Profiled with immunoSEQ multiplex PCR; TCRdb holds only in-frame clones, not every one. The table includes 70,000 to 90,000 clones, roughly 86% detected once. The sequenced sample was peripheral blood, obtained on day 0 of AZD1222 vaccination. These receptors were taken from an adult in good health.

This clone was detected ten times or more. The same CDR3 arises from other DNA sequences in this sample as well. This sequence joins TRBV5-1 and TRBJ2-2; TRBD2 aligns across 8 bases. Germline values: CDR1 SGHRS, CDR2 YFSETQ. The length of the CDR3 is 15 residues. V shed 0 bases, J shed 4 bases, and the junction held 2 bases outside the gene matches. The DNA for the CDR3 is TGCGCCAGCAGCTTGGGGCTAGCGGGCACCGGGGAGCTGTTTTTT. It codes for CASSLGLAGTGELFF.

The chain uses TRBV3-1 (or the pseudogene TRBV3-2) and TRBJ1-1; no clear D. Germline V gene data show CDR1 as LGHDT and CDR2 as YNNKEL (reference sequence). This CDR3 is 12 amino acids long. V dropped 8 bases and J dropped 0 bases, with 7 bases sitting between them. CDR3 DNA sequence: TGTGCCAGCCGGACCTTGAACACTGAAGCTTTCTTT. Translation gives CASRTLNTEAFF.

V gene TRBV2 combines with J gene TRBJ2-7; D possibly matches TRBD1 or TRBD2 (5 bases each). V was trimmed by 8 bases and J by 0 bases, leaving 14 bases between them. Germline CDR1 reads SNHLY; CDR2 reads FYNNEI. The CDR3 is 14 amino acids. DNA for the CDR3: TGTGCCAGCGGGTCCGGGGCGATCTCCTACGAGCAGTACTTC. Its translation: CASGSGAISYEQYF.

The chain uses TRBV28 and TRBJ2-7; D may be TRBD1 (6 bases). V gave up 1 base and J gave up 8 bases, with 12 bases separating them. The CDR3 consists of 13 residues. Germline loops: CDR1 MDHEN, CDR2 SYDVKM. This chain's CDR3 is CASSLSIGGQQYF. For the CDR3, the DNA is TGTGCCAGCAGTTTATCTATAGGGGGACAGCAGTACTTC. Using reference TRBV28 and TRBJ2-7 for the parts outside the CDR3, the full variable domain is DVKVTQSSRYLVKRTGEKVFLECVQDMDHENMFWYRQDPGLGLRLIYFSYDVKMKEKGDIPEGYSVSREKKERFSLILESASTNQTSMYLCASSLSIGGQQYFGPGTRLTVT.

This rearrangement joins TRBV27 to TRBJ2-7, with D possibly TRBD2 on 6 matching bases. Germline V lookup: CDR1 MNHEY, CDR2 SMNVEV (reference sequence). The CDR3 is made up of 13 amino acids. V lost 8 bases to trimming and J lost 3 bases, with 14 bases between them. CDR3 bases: TGTGCCAGCGGCCCCCGGGAGTTCTACGAGCAGTACTTC. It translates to CASGPREFYEQYF.

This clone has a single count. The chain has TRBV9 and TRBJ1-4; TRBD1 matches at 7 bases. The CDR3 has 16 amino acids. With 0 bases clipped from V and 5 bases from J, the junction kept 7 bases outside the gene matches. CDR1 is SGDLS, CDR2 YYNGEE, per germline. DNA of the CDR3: TGTGCCAGCAGCGTAGGGGGGAGGACAGGCAATGAAAAACTGTTTTTT. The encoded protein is CASSVGGRTGNEKLFF.

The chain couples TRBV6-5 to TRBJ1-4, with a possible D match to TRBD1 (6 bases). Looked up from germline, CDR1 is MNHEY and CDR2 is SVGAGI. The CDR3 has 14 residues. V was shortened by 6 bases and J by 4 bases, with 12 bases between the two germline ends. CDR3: CASSAGVINEKLFF. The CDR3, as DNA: TGTGCCAGCAGCGCAGGGGTCATTAATGAAAAACTGTTTTTT.

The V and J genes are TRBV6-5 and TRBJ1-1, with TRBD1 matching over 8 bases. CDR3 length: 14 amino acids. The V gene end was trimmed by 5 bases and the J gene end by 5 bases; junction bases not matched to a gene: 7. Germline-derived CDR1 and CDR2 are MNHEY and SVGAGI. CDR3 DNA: TGTGCCAGCAGTATACAGGGACAGGCTACTGAAGCTTTCTTT. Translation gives CASSIQGQATEAFF.

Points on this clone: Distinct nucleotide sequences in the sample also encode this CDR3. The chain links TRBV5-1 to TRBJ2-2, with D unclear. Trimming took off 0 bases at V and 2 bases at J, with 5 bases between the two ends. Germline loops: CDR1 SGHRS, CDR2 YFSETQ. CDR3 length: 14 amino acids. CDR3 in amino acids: CASSLDGNTGELFF. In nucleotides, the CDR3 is TGCGCCAGCAGCTTGGACGGTAACACCGGGGAGCTGTTTTTT.

CDR3 bases: TGTGCCAGCAGTTTTGGAGTGGGGAACACAGATACGCAGTATTTT. Residues: CASSFGVGNTDTQYF. The V gene is TRBV28, the J gene TRBJ2-3; unclear D gene. Germline-derived CDR1 and CDR2 are MDHEN and SYDVKM. The CDR3 runs to 15 residues. With 3 bases removed from V and 2 bases from J, the gap between germline ends came to 12 bases.

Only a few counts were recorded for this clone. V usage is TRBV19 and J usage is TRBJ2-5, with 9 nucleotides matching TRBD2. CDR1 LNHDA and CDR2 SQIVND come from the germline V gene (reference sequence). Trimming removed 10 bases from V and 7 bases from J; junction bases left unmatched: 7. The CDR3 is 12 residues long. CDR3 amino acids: CATAGGPATQYF. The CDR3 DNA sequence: TGTGCCACCGCGGGAGGGCCTGCGACCCAGTACTTC.

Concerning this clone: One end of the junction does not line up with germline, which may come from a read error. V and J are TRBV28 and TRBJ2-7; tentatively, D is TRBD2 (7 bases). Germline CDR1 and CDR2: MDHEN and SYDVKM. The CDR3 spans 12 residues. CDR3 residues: CASSWGASGLSF. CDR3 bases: TGTGCCAGCAGTTGGGGGGCTAGCGGTTTATCCTTC.

Here the CDR3 DNA reads TGTGCCAGCAGACCACTAGGGAATGCCTACGAGCAGTACTTC. Its protein is CASRPLGNAYEQYF. V and J are TRBV28 and TRBJ2-7; tentative D call: TRBD2 (5 bases). CDR1 is MDHEN, CDR2 SYDVKM, per germline. The CDR3 consists of 14 residues. Trimming left V 6 bases short and J 2 bases short, with 14 bases between. Full variable domain (remainder filled in from reference TRBV28 and TRBJ2-7): DVKVTQSSRYLVKRTGEKVFLECVQDMDHENMFWYRQDPGLGLRLIYFSYDVKMKEKGDIPEGYSVSREKKERFSLILESASTNQTSMYLCASRPLGNAYEQYFGPGTRLTVT.

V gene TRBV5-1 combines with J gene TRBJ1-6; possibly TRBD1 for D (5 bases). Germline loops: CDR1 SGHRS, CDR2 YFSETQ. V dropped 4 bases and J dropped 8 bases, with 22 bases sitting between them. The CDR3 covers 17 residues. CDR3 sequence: CASSPDPGAKAYSPLHF. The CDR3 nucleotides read TGCGCCAGCAGCCCAGACCCCGGGGCCAAAGCCTATTCACCCCTCCACTTT.

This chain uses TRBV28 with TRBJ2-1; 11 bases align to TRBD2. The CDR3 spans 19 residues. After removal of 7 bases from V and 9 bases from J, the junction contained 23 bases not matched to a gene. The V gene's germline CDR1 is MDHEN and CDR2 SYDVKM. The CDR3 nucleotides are TGTGCCAGCACCACCCAGGGGCTAGCGGGAGGCCGGGGGTACGGTGAGCAGTTCTTC. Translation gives CASTTQGLAGGRGYGEQFF. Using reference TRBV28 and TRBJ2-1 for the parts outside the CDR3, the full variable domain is DVKVTQSSRYLVKRTGEKVFLECVQDMDHENMFWYRQDPGLGLRLIYFSYDVKMKEKGDIPEGYSVSREKKERFSLILESASTNQTSMYLCASTTQGLAGGRGYGEQFFGPGTRLTVL.

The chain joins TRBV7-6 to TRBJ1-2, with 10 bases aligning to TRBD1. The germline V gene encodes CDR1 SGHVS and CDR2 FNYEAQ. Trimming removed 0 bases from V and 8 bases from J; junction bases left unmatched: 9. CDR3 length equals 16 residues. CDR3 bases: TGTGCCAGCAGCTTAGCGGGGACAGGGGCCATCAGAGGCTACACCTTC. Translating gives CASSLAGTGAIRGYTF.

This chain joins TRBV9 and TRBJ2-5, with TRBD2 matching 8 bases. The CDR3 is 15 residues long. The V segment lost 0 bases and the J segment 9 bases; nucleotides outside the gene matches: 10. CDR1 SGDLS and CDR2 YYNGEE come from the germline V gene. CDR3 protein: CASSVGWTSRGAQYF. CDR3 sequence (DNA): TGTGCCAGCAGCGTAGGGTGGACTAGCCGGGGGGCCCAGTACTTC.

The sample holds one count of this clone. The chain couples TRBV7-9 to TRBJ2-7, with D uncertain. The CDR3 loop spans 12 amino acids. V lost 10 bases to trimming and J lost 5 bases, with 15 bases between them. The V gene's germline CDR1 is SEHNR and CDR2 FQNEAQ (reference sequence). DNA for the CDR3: TGTGCCATCCAGGCCGAATCGAACGAGCAGTACTTC. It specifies CAIQAESNEQYF.

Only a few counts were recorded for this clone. CDR3 amino acids: CASSATLGGGGYTF. The CDR3 DNA reads TGTGCCAGCAGCGCGACCCTTGGGGGCGGGGGCTACACCTTC. The rearrangement uses TRBV9 and TRBJ1-2; the D gene is possibly TRBD1 (6 bases). This CDR3 has 14 residues. CDR1 is SGDLS and CDR2 is YYNGEE in the germline V gene. V lost 3 bases and J lost 8, with 17 bases in between.

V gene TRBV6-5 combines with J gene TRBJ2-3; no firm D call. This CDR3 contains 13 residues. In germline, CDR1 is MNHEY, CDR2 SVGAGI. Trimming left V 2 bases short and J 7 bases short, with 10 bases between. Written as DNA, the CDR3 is TGTGCCAGCAGTTACGGGCAGACCTATACGCAGTATTTT. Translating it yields CASSYGQTYTQYF.

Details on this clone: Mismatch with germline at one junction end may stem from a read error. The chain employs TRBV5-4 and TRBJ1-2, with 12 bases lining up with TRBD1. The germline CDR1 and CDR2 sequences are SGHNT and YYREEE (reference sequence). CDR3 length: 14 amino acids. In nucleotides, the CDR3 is TGTGCCAGCAGCCCATCCGGGACAGGGGGCTATCGGATCTTC. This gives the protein CASSPSGTGGYRIF.